Sequencing of this TCR beta chain was carried out in a study of identical twins. A universal primer site came from template switching; cDNA carried unique molecular identifiers. MiXCR, applied by TCRdb to the 5' RACE reads, yields one record per CDR3 protein. The sample carries approximately 500,000 distinct CDR3 sequences, 24% recorded once. V lost 3 bases to trimming and J lost 2 bases; unmatched junction nucleotides: 5. CDR3 length: 15 residues. These records were also assigned to another study, of T cells expressing NK-cell markers.

The TCR comes from a woman aged 18-35 years in good health. The genes are TRBV12-3 or TRBV12-4 and TRBJ2-3; 7 bases fit TRBD2. The sequenced sample was CD4+ T cells sorted from blood. CDR3 residues: CASSFWGGVTDTQYF. In DNA form, the CDR3 reads TGTGCCAGCAGTTTCTGGGGGGGGGTCACAGATACGCAGTATTTT.